The clone carrying this T cell receptor beta chain was recorded many times. Unique molecular identifiers were included in an RNA-based 3' RACE TCR library. A single record per CDR3 protein comes from TCRdb applying MiXCR to the 3' RACE reads. The sample holds about 15,000 distinct CDR3 sequences, approximately 3% seen once. This sample was taken from a study of HIV-infected children after antiretroviral therapy interruption. Study context: Most participating children were previously exposed to EBV and CMV. Interruption-arm sampling covered weeks 0, 12, interruption end (24 or 48), and about 3 years post-study.

Germline CDR1 and CDR2: SGHTA and FQGNSA. V was shortened by 1 base and J by 9 bases, with 10 bases between the two germline ends. CDR3 length: 14 residues. Treatment described: PENTA 11 planned treatment interruption arm or continuous ART arm. Only samples with at least 5 million viable PBMCs qualified. This chain connects TRBV7-2 to TRBJ1-6, with D unclear. The sequencing here drew on CD45RA+ CD4+ T cells from PBMCs, taken from a donor given antiretroviral therapy, either interrupted or continuous. Specified subset: naive CD4+ CD45RA+ CD45RO- T cells. This sequence originates from a child aged 2-17 years with HIV. This CDR3 is CASSLGAPGSPLHF. For the CDR3, the DNA is TGTGCCAGCAGCTTAGGGGCCCCAGGTTCACCCCTCCACTTT.